The 22 T cell receptor beta chains below come from one sample, sequenced in a study of blood T cell repertoires in COVID-19. Method: immunoSEQ multiplex PCR; TCRdb's copy keeps in-frame clones and lacks some. This table holds 98,000 or so clones, 75% to 95% found once. Sequences were obtained from peripheral blood. Source of these receptors: a human donor in a cohort sampled during active COVID-19.

This clone was observed a handful of times. V is TRBV7-9 and J is TRBJ2-2; 9 positions agree with TRBD1. Trimming at V came to 5 bases and at J to 4 bases, leaving 11 bases not matched to a gene. Per germline, CDR1 SEHNR and CDR2 FQNEAQ (reference sequence). This CDR3 has 17 amino acids. The CDR3 DNA sequence: TGTGCCAGCAGCCAGGATGCGGGACAGGGAGGCACCGGGGAGCTGTTTTTT. Translated: CASSQDAGQGGTGELFF.

The chain carries TRBV2 and TRBJ2-7; D may be TRBD2 (6 bases). Germline-derived CDR1 and CDR2 are SNHLY and FYNNEI. This CDR3 is 13 amino acids long. V gave up 8 bases and J gave up 2 bases, with 13 bases separating them. For the CDR3, the DNA is TGTGCCAGCGTTAAGACGGGGGCCTACGAGCAGTACTTC. Translation gives CASVKTGAYEQYF. Variable domain in full (rest from reference TRBV2 and TRBJ2-7): EPEVTQTPSHQVTQMGQEVILRCVPISNHLYFYWYRQILGQKVEFLVSFYNNEISEKSEIFDDQFSVERPDGSNFTLKIRSTKLEDSAMYFCASVKTGAYEQYFGPGTRLTVT.

The chain uses TRBV4-3 and TRBJ2-5, with TRBD2 identical over 8 bases. CDR3 size: 14 residues. J was trimmed by 4 bases and V by 1 base; bases with no gene match: 2. Looked up from germline, CDR1 is LGHNA and CDR2 is YSLEER. The CDR3 DNA follows: TGCGCCAGCAGCCAAGGCGGGGGGATAGAGACCCAGTACTTC. Its protein product is CASSQGGGIETQYF.

V is TRBV2 and J is TRBJ2-7; TRBD1 matches 9 bases. CDR3 length: 13 residues. Germline V gene sequence: CDR1 SNHLY, CDR2 FYNNEI. The V and J ends lost 8 bases and 3 bases, in that order; junction bases with no gene match: 5. The CDR3 coding sequence is TGTGCCAGCGTTGGGGACAGGGTCTACGAGCAGTACTTC. It is translated as CASVGDRVYEQYF. The whole variable domain, remainder taken from reference TRBV2 and TRBJ2-7, is EPEVTQTPSHQVTQMGQEVILRCVPISNHLYFYWYRQILGQKVEFLVSFYNNEISEKSEIFDDQFSVERPDGSNFTLKIRSTKLEDSAMYFCASVGDRVYEQYFGPGTRLTVT.

The chain carries TRBV24-1 and TRBJ2-1; no clear D. Trimming took off 5 bases at V and 10 bases at J, with 14 bases between the two ends. In germline, CDR1 is KGHDR, CDR2 SFDVKD. The length of the CDR3 is 13 residues. CDR3 sequence (DNA): TGTGCCACCAGTGGGCCGCCTTTCAACGAGCAGTTCTTC. Its translation is CATSGPPFNEQFF.

The V call is TRBV7-2, the J call TRBJ1-2, with TRBD1 matching 9 bases. V shed 1 base and J 7 bases; nucleotides not matched to a gene: 1. The germline gives CDR1 SGHTA, CDR2 FQGNSA. The CDR3 is 13 residues long. CDR3 sequence (DNA): TGTGCCAGCAGCTTAGACAGGGGGCCTGGCTACACCTTC. Amino acids: CASSLDRGPGYTF.

The chain employs TRBV7-9 and TRBJ1-2, with D uncertain. CDR1 and CDR2 from the germline V gene are SEHNR and FQNEAQ (reference sequence). Trimming removed 1 base at V and 5 bases at J, with 23 bases between. The CDR3 runs 18 residues. CDR3 loop: CASSLEPADSYGGYGYTF. The CDR3 DNA reads TGTGCCAGCAGCTTAGAACCAGCGGACTCCTATGGAGGGTATGGCTACACCTTC.

The gene calls are TRBV19 and TRBJ1-2; 9 nucleotides align to TRBD1. Germline values: CDR1 LNHDA, CDR2 SQIVND (reference sequence). The CDR3 runs to 11 residues. Losses at the gene ends were 8 bases for V and 11 bases for J; bases not matched to a gene: 6. The CDR3 here is CASGTGWWYTF. In DNA form, the CDR3 reads TGTGCCAGTGGGACAGGGTGGTGGTACACCTTC.

The rearrangement uses TRBV15 and TRBJ1-5; no firm D call. Germline V gene lookup returns CDR1 LNHNV and CDR2 YYDKDF (reference sequence). This CDR3 is 15 amino acids long. The V end lost 5 bases, the J end lost 5 bases, and 16 bases lay between the germline ends. The CDR3 loop reads CATSEVRGRDQPQHF. DNA of the CDR3: TGTGCCACCAGCGAAGTCCGGGGAAGGGATCAGCCCCAGCATTTT.

The chain joins TRBV12-3 or TRBV12-4 to TRBJ1-1, with D possibly TRBD1 on 5 matching bases. V lost 6 bases to trimming and J lost 10 bases, with 15 bases between them. This CDR3 contains 12 residues. The CDR3 nucleotides read TGTGCCAGCAGCCGCCAAACAGGTTTAGCTTTCTTT. Encoded protein: CASSRQTGLAFF.

This clone was observed once. The rearrangement links TRBV7-2 to TRBJ1-4, with 9 nucleotides matching TRBD1. The trim removed 4 bases at V and 8 bases at J, leaving 5 bases unmatched. The length of the CDR3 is 14 residues. The germline gives CDR1 SGHTA, CDR2 FQGNSA. The CDR3: CASSSNRGREKLFF. The CDR3 DNA sequence: TGTGCCAGCAGCTCCAACAGGGGGCGGGAAAAACTGTTTTTT.

CDR3 sequence: CASSFRGSQETQYF. In nucleotides, the CDR3 is TGTGCCAGCAGCTTTCGGGGGAGCCAAGAGACCCAGTACTTC. The J gene is TRBJ2-5, the V gene TRBV5-5, with a tentative D call TRBD2 (6 bases). Trimming pared 2 bases from V and 1 base from J, leaving 9 bases between. CDR1 is SGHKS, CDR2 YYEKEE, per germline (reference sequence). The CDR3 is 14 amino acids.

The chain is built from TRBV5-6 and TRBJ2-1, with TRBD2 matching over 7 bases. In germline, CDR1 is SGHDT, CDR2 YYEEEE. CDR3 length: 15 amino acids. V was pared by 5 bases and J by 5 bases, with 10 bases of the junction left unmatched. CDR3 residues: CASSWSGVVNNEQFF. As DNA, the CDR3 is TGTGCCAGCAGTTGGAGCGGGGTTGTGAACAATGAGCAGTTCTTC.

This sequence joins TRBV6-2 or TRBV6-3 and TRBJ2-1; TRBD2 aligns across 7 bases. Germline V CDR1 and CDR2: MNHEY, SVGEGT. The CDR3 length is 15 residues. V gave up 5 bases and J gave up 2 bases; unmatched junction bases: 6. CDR3 DNA: TGTGCCAGCAGTGTCAACGGGGGGACCTACAATGAGCAGTTCTTC. Amino acid sequence: CASSVNGGTYNEQFF.

The J gene is TRBJ1-1, the V gene TRBV5-6, with D maybe TRBD1 (6 bases). CDR3 length equals 16 residues. The germline V gene encodes CDR1 SGHDT and CDR2 YYEEEE. V was trimmed by 3 bases and J by 0 bases, leaving 15 bases between them. For the CDR3, the DNA is TGTGCCAGCAGCTGGGGCTTACAGGGATTGAACACTGAAGCTTTCTTT. The encoded protein is CASSWGLQGLNTEAFF.

This chain joins TRBV27 and TRBJ1-5; D is unresolved. CDR3 length equals 13 residues. Germline-derived CDR1 and CDR2 are MNHEY and SMNVEV (reference sequence). V was trimmed by 3 bases and J by 4 bases, leaving 7 bases between them. CDR3 sequence reads: CASSFTGNQPQHF. Here the CDR3 DNA reads TGTGCCAGCAGTTTTACGGGGAATCAGCCCCAGCATTTT.

The chain couples TRBV28 to TRBJ2-5, with 7 nucleotides matching TRBD2. Germline lookup yields CDR1 MDHEN and CDR2 SYDVKM. With 6 bases clipped from V and 2 bases from J, the junction kept 6 bases outside the gene matches. The length of the CDR3 is 14 residues. The CDR3 loop is CASSPGTMQETQYF. CDR3 nucleotide sequence: TGTGCCAGCAGCCCCGGGACTATGCAAGAGACCCAGTACTTC.

V gene TRBV6-2 or TRBV6-3 combines with J gene TRBJ1-5; D is perhaps TRBD1 (6 bases). In germline, CDR1 is MNHEY, CDR2 SVGEGT. V was trimmed by 2 bases and J by 7 bases, leaving 12 bases between them. The CDR3 is 14 amino acids. The CDR3 bases are TGTGCCAGCAGTTACGGGTCAGGGGTACAGCCCCAGCATTTT. Protein sequence: CASSYGSGVQPQHF.

This clone appeared once. The chain couples TRBV10-2 to TRBJ1-1, with 7 bases matching TRBD1. Germline CDR1 and CDR2: WSHSY and SAAADI. The CDR3 is 14 amino acids. J gave up 0 bases and V 6 bases, and 4 bases lay outside the gene matches. CDR3 bases: TGCGCCAGCAGGGGACAGTACCTGAACACTGAAGCTTTCTTT. Protein: CASRGQYLNTEAFF.

This clone has only a few counts. The chain couples TRBV7-9 to TRBJ2-7; D unresolved. The V end was cut by 2 bases, the J end by 2 bases, with 10 bases between. Germline V gene sequence: CDR1 SEHNR, CDR2 FQNEAQ (reference sequence). This CDR3 has 14 amino acids. The CDR3 sequence is CASSLQVYPYEQYF. The CDR3, as DNA: TGTGCCAGCAGCTTACAGGTATACCCCTACGAGCAGTACTTC. Supplemented by reference TRBV7-9 and TRBJ2-7, the full variable domain reads DTGVSQNPRHKITKRGQNVTFRCDPISEHNRLYWYRQTLGQGPEFLTYFQNEAQLEKSRLLSDRFSAERPKGSFSTLEIQRTEQGDSAMYLCASSLQVYPYEQYFGPGTRLTVT.

The V and J genes are TRBV18 and TRBJ2-3; 7 positions match TRBD2. The CDR3 sequence is 16 residues long. Germline loops: CDR1 KGHSH, CDR2 LQKENI. V lost 1 base, J lost 2 bases, and 6 bases stayed unmatched. CDR3 in amino acids: CASSPQRGVLTDTQYF. CDR3 sequence (DNA): TGTGCCAGCTCACCACAGCGGGGAGTTCTCACAGATACGCAGTATTTT.

This chain links TRBV5-4 with TRBJ2-5; weak D call: TRBD1 (8 bases). Germline V gene sequence: CDR1 SGHNT, CDR2 YYREEE (reference sequence). With 7 bases removed from V and 5 bases from J, the gap between germline ends came to 15 bases. The CDR3 contains 13 residues. The CDR3: CASADRGGETQYF. In nucleotides, the CDR3 is TGTGCCAGCGCCGACAGGGGAGGGGAGACCCAGTACTTC.